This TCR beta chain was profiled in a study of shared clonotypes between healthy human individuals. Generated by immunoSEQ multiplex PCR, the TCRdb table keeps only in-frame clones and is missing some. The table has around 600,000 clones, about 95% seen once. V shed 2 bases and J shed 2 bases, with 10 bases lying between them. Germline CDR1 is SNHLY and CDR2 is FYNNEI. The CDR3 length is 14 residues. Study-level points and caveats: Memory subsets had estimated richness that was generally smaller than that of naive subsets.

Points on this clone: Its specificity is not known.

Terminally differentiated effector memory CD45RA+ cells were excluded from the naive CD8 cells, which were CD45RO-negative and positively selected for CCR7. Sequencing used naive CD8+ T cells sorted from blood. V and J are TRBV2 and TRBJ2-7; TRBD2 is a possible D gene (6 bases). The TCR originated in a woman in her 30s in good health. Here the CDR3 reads CASSELAPAYEQYF. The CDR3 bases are TGTGCCAGCAGTGAACTAGCGCCCGCCTACGAGCAGTACTTC.